A selection of T cell receptor beta chains follows, all from one sample in a study of cytomegalovirus exposure and HLA in healthy donors. Sequencing was performed with immunoSEQ multiplex PCR; in TCRdb, only in-frame clones are kept and a portion is missing. This sample's table has 80,000 to 95,000 clones. Sequences were obtained from PBMCs. These receptor sequences come from a man aged 50-60 years in good health and CMV-seropositive. The CDR3 runs from the conserved cysteine through the conserved F or W. The order of the fields is CDR3 protein, J gene, D gene, V gene. A D gene is named only where the DNA matches it firmly.

CDR3: CASSRGGAPTQYF
J: TRBJ2-5
D: NA
V: TRBV11-3

CDR3: CASSTRQRYGYTF
J: TRBJ1-2
D: NA
V: TRBV11-2

CDR3: CSIEGSPRTNEQFF
J: TRBJ2-1
D: NA
V: TRBV29-1

CDR3: CASSQFETGQFF
J: TRBJ2-1
D: NA
V: TRBV14

CDR3: CASSDGLAAQETQYF
J: TRBJ2-5
D: TRBD2
V: TRBV11-2

CDR3: CASSLVGLNTEAFF
J: TRBJ1-1
D: NA
V: TRBV5-1

CDR3: CAIRWREGLEIYEQYF
J: TRBJ2-7
D: TRBD2
V: TRBV10-3

CDR3: CAIDGTSRSYEQYF
J: TRBJ2-7
D: TRBD2
V: TRBV6-5

CDR3: CASSVADGRDFGYTF
J: TRBJ1-2
D: NA
V: TRBV9

CDR3: CASRVSPSSYNEQFF
J: TRBJ2-1
D: NA
V: TRBV19

CDR3: CASSIGSSGNTIYF
J: TRBJ1-3
D: NA
V: TRBV19

CDR3: CASSSRLAGGIYNEQFF
J: TRBJ2-1
D: TRBD2
V: TRBV5-6

CDR3: CASSLPRGNTIYF
J: TRBJ1-3
D: NA
V: TRBV7-9

CDR3: CASSVTSGPYNEQFF
J: TRBJ2-1
D: TRBD2
V: TRBV18

CDR3: CASSSRDRVVGYTF
J: TRBJ1-2
D: TRBD1
V: TRBV11-3

CDR3: CASSDPWAAPDYGYTF
J: TRBJ1-2
D: NA
V: TRBV25-1

CDR3: CASSRGGVYGYTF
J: TRBJ1-2
D: NA
V: TRBV6-1

CDR3: CASSTGTSGANVLTF
J: TRBJ2-6
D: NA
V: TRBV2

CDR3: CASSPTGASNQPQHF
J: TRBJ1-5
D: TRBD1
V: TRBV6-1

CDR3: CASSGPERDEQFF
J: TRBJ2-1
D: NA
V: TRBV18

CDR3: CASSLVVYSNQPQHF
J: TRBJ1-5
D: NA
V: TRBV7-2

CDR3: CAISESGQGGEDEQFF
J: TRBJ2-1
D: TRBD1
V: TRBV10-3

CDR3: CASSYRQNPRGYGYTF
J: TRBJ1-2
D: NA
V: TRBV6-5